Below, 22 T cell receptor beta chains from the same sample are listed, as sequenced in a study of blood T cell repertoires in COVID-19. The assay was immunoSEQ multiplex PCR, and TCRdb's table has in-frame clones only and misses some. The sample includes about 300,000 clones, 80% to 90% seen only once; the top ten take roughly 6.3%. The sequenced sample consisted of peripheral blood. These receptors were taken from a woman aged 45-65 years with COVID-19, enrolled during active disease.

This clone was seen ten or more times. V and J are TRBV6-5 and TRBJ2-7, with TRBD2 matching 7 bases. V lost 6 bases to trimming and J lost 0 bases; unmatched junction nucleotides: 8. CDR1 MNHEY and CDR2 SVGAGI come from the germline V gene. The CDR3 loop spans 15 amino acids. CDR3 in DNA: TGTGCCAGCAGACTAAGCGGGGTTAACTCCTACGAGCAGTACTTC. This encodes CASRLSGVNSYEQYF.

This chain joins TRBV9 and TRBJ2-7; D is uncertain. V lost 0 bases and J lost 3, with 10 bases in between. Germline lookup yields CDR1 SGDLS and CDR2 YYNGEE. The CDR3 contains 14 residues. In nucleotides, the CDR3 is TGTGCCAGCAGCGTAGGAGGTGGAAACTACGAGCAGTACTTC. Protein product: CASSVGGGNYEQYF.

V usage is TRBV19 and J usage is TRBJ2-7, with TRBD2 identical over 11 bases. CDR1 and CDR2 (germline): LNHDA, SQIVND (reference sequence). The CDR3 is made up of 15 amino acids. With 6 bases clipped from V and 3 bases from J, the junction kept 7 bases outside the gene matches. The CDR3: CASSVAGTSGYEQYF. The DNA for the CDR3 is TGTGCCAGTAGCGTCGCCGGGACTAGCGGCTACGAGCAGTACTTC.

The J gene is TRBJ1-3, the V gene TRBV7-8; maybe TRBD1 (6 bases). Germline-derived CDR1 and CDR2 are SGHVS and FQNEAQ. The CDR3 is 18 amino acids. The V end lost 1 base, the J end lost 3 bases, and 19 bases lay between the germline ends. The CDR3 here is CASSLGYRGGRFGNTIYF. In DNA form, the CDR3 reads TGTGCCAGCAGCTTAGGTTATCGCGGGGGGCGCTTTGGAAACACCATATATTTT.

This clone has just one count. The chain links TRBV21-1 to TRBJ2-3; TRBD1 reflects the table's D call only, with no check against the DNA. TRBV21-1 is reported as a pseudogene. This CDR3 region has 16 residues. CDR3 residues: CASSRSDRGREDTQYF. The CDR3 region has the DNA TGTGCCAGCAGTCGAAGCGACAGGGGGCGCGAAGATACGCAGTATTTT.

This clone was picked up a small number of times. This chain connects TRBV6-5 to TRBJ2-5; 11 nucleotides agree with TRBD2. V was clipped by 11 bases and J by 5 bases; unmatched bases: 13. Germline V gene sequence: CDR1 MNHEY, CDR2 SVGAGI. There are 15 residues in the CDR3. The CDR3 is CAAGDSGRGRETQYF. The CDR3 bases are TGTGCCGCGGGTGATAGCGGGAGGGGTAGGGAGACCCAGTACTTC.

This chain connects TRBV4-3 to TRBJ1-2; no clear D gene. Per germline, CDR1 LGHNA and CDR2 YSLEER. Trimming took 0 bases from V and 3 from J, leaving 5 bases between them. This CDR3 is built from 13 residues. The CDR3 spells CASSQDEDYGYTF. Here the CDR3 DNA reads TGCGCCAGCAGCCAAGATGAGGACTATGGCTACACCTTC.

J is TRBJ1-6 and V is TRBV18; D is possibly TRBD1 (6 bases). Trimming took 3 bases from V and 7 from J, leaving 16 bases between them. Per the germline V gene, CDR1 is KGHSH and CDR2 is LQKENI. This CDR3 has 16 amino acids. The CDR3 here is CASSPPGQRGNSPLHF. DNA for the CDR3: TGTGCCAGCTCACCGCCCGGACAGAGAGGGAATTCACCCCTCCACTTT.

The CDR3 here is CASSESSGGSYEQYF. As DNA, the CDR3 is TGCGCCAGCAGTGAGTCCAGCGGGGGCTCCTACGAGCAGTACTTC. V gene TRBV10-1 combines with J gene TRBJ2-7, with TRBD2 matching over 8 bases. V dropped 0 bases and J dropped 0; count of bases not matched to a gene: 1. The germline V gene encodes CDR1 WNHNN and CDR2 SYGVQD (reference sequence). The CDR3 consists of 15 residues.

This clone was seen once. This chain joins TRBV6-5 and TRBJ1-2; the match to TRBD1 covers 9 bases. Trimming took 2 bases from V and 8 from J; bases not matched to a gene: 9. Looked up from germline, CDR1 is MNHEY and CDR2 is SVGAGI. CDR3 size: 15 residues. The DNA of the CDR3 is TGTGCCAGCAGTTACCCAAGAACAGGGGGCGAGGGCTACACCTTC. Translated, it gives CASSYPRTGGEGYTF.

The CDR3 coding sequence is TGTGCCAGCGAGCGGTTAGCGGGGTTGGGGAATGAGCAGTTCTTC. This sequence encodes CASERLAGLGNEQFF. V is TRBV2 and J is TRBJ2-1; 8 bases are shared with TRBD2. Germline V gene lookup returns CDR1 SNHLY and CDR2 FYNNEI. This CDR3 is built from 15 residues. Unmatched junction bases numbered 13, after V lost 8 bases and J lost 7 bases. Filled out from reference TRBV2 and TRBJ2-1, the complete variable domain reads EPEVTQTPSHQVTQMGQEVILRCVPISNHLYFYWYRQILGQKVEFLVSFYNNEISEKSEIFDDQFSVERPDGSNFTLKIRSTKLEDSAMYFCASERLAGLGNEQFFGPGTRLTVL.

The chain uses TRBV3-1 (or the pseudogene TRBV3-2) and TRBJ2-5; TRBD2 aligns across 13 bases. Unmatched junction bases numbered 18, after V lost 1 base and J lost 7 bases. CDR3 size: 20 residues. Germline CDR1 is LGHDT and CDR2 is YNNKEL (reference sequence). The CDR3 nucleotides read TGTGCCAGCAGCCAAGCAACTAGCGGGAGGGCCAACAGTAAACGGGGGACCCAGTACTTC. Residues: CASSQATSGRANSKRGTQYF.

The chain combines TRBV4-2 with TRBJ2-1; D perhaps matches TRBD2 (6 bases). V dropped 0 bases and J dropped 1 base, with 16 bases sitting between them. In germline, CDR1 is LGHNA, CDR2 YNFKEQ. CDR3 size: 18 residues. DNA of the CDR3: TGTGCCAGCAGCCAAGATTTGGGAGGCGGTCGATCCTACAATGAGCAGTTCTTC. It translates to CASSQDLGGGRSYNEQFF.

The chain links TRBV19 to TRBJ2-5, with a tentative D call TRBD1 (6 bases). The germline gives CDR1 LNHDA, CDR2 SQIVND (reference sequence). The CDR3 has 17 residues. Trimming removed 2 bases from V and 1 base from J, with 17 bases in between. CDR3 amino acids: CASSIQGLSRSQETQYF. In DNA form, the CDR3 reads TGTGCCAGTAGTATACAGGGGTTAAGTCGGAGCCAAGAGACCCAGTACTTC.

The chain couples TRBV2 to TRBJ2-2, with 10 bases fitting TRBD2. The V segment lost 7 bases and the J segment 9 bases; nucleotides outside the gene matches: 14. This CDR3 contains 16 residues. Germline-derived CDR1 and CDR2 are SNHLY and FYNNEI. The CDR3 region has the DNA TGTGCCAGCACCCCGAGAGCTAGCGGGAGAATTAGGGAGCTGTTTTTT. Translating gives CASTPRASGRIRELFF.

The CDR3 reads CASSGRGSLARVSSYEQYF. The CDR3 region has the DNA TGTGCCAGCAGCGGCCGGGGAAGTCTAGCGCGAGTATCCTCCTACGAGCAGTACTTC. The gene calls are TRBV5-5 and TRBJ2-7; possibly TRBD2 for D (6 bases). CDR3 size: 19 residues. The germline CDR1 and CDR2 sequences are SGHKS and YYEKEE (reference sequence). The V end lost 4 bases, the J end lost 0 bases, and 26 bases lay between the germline ends.

In this sample, this clone turned up once. The CDR3 here is CASSGQGETQYF. The CDR3 nucleotides are TGTGCCAGCAGCGGACAGGGGGAGACCCAGTACTTC. The chain recombines TRBV2 with TRBJ2-5; TRBD1 aligns across 9 bases. This CDR3 spans 12 amino acids. CDR1 and CDR2 (germline): SNHLY, FYNNEI. The ends lost 6 bases at V and 5 bases at J; junction bases unmatched: 1.

The chain recombines TRBV5-1 with TRBJ1-6, with D possibly being TRBD1 (5 bases). Germline V lookup: CDR1 SGHRS, CDR2 YFSETQ. V shed 7 bases and J shed 5 bases, with 10 bases lying between them. This CDR3 spans 13 amino acids. The CDR3 is CASGGLNNSPLHF. DNA for the CDR3: TGCGCCAGCGGGGGACTCAATAATTCACCCCTCCACTTT.

The count of this clone is one. The chain carries TRBV7-7 and TRBJ2-2, with 11 bases lining up with TRBD2. The V and J ends lost 5 bases and 4 bases, in that order; junction bases with no gene match: 6. Germline V gives CDR1 SSHAT, CDR2 FNYEAQ (reference sequence). The CDR3 runs to 16 residues. This CDR3 is CASSPGLAVFTGELFF. DNA of the CDR3: TGTGCCAGCAGCCCGGGACTAGCGGTTTTCACCGGGGAGCTGTTTTTT.

The V gene is TRBV5-1, the J gene TRBJ1-4; 9 bases agree with TRBD1. Trimming cost V 1 base and J 6 bases; bases outside gene matches: 4. The CDR3 is 15 residues long. Germline V CDR1 and CDR2: SGHRS, YFSETQ. Written as DNA, the CDR3 is TGCGCCAGCAGCTTGTCTGGACAGGGGTATGAAAAACTGTTTTTT. Translation: CASSLSGQGYEKLFF.

The V call is TRBV18, the J call TRBJ2-5; D is possibly TRBD2 (5 bases). This CDR3 comprises 13 residues. Per the germline V gene, CDR1 is KGHSH and CDR2 is LQKENI. The V gene lost 1 base and the J gene lost 5 bases, with 8 bases spanning the gap. This chain's CDR3 is CASSPQRRETQYF. Written as DNA, the CDR3 is TGTGCCAGCTCACCACAACGGAGGGAGACCCAGTACTTC.

This chain links TRBV5-6 with TRBJ2-1; possible D gene TRBD2, 5 bases. CDR3 length: 15 residues. Trimming removed 4 bases from V and 0 bases from J, with 11 bases in between. CDR1 is SGHDT and CDR2 is YYEEEE in the germline V gene. The chain's CDR3 is CASSLDFSSYNEQFF. The CDR3 DNA is TGTGCCAGCAGCCTGGACTTTAGCTCCTACAATGAGCAGTTCTTC. Full variable domain (outside the CDR3, taken from reference TRBV5-6 and TRBJ2-1): DAGVTQSPTHLIKTRGQQVTLRCSPKSGHDTVSWYQQALGQGPQFIFQYYEEEERQRGNFPDRFSGHQFPNYSSELNVNALLLGDSALYLCASSLDFSSYNEQFFGPGTRLTVL.